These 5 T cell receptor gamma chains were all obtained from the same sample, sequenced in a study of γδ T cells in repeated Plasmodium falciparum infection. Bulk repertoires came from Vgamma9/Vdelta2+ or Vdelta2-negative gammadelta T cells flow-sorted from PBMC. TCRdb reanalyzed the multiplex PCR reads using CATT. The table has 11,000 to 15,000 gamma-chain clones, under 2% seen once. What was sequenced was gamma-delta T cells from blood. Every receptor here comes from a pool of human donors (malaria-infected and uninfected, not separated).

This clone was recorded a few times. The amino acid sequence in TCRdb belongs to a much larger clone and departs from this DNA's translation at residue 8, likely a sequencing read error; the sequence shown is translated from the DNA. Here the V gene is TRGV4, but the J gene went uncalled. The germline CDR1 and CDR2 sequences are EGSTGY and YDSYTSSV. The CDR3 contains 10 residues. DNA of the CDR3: TGTGCCACCTGGGATGATGAGAGACTCTTT. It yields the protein CATWDDERLF.

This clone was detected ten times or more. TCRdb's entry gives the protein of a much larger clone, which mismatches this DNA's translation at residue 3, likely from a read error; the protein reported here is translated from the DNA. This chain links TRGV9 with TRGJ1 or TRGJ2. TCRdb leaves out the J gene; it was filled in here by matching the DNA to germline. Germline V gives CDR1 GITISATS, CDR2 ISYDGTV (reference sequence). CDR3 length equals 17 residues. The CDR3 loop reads CAMWEVLGIGNYYKKLF. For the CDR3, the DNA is TGTGCCATGTGGGAGGTGCTTGGGATAGGAAATTATTATAAGAAACTCTTT.

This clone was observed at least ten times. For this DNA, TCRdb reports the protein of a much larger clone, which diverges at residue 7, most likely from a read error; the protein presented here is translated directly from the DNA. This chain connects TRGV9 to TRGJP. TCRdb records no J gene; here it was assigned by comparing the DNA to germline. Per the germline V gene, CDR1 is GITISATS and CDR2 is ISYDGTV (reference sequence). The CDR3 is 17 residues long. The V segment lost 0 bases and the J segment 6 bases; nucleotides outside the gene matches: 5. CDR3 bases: TGTGCCTTGTGGGAGGTGGAGCCAGAGTTGGGCAAAAAAATCAAGGTATTT. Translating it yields CALWEVEPELGKKIKVF.

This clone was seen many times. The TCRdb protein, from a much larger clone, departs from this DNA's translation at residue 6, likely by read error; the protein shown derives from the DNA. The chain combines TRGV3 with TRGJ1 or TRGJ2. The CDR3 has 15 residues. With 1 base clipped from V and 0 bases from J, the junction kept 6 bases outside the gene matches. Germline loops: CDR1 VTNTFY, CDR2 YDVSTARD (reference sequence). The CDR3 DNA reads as TGTGCCACCTGGGACAGTCAGGGGAATTATTATAAGAAACTCTTT. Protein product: CATWDSQGNYYKKLF.

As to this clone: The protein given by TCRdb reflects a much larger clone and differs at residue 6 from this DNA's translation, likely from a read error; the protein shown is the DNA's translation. In nucleotides, the CDR3 is TGTGCCACCTGGGACAGTTCCCTTCTTTATTATAAGAAACTCTTT. The encoded protein is CATWDSSLLYYKKLF. The chain is built from TRGV3 and TRGJ1 or TRGJ2. The J gene is not listed in TCRdb, so it was assigned here from a DNA match to germline. This CDR3 comprises 15 residues. Germline V CDR1 and CDR2: VTNTFY, YDVSTARD (reference sequence). J was trimmed by 3 bases and V by 1 base; bases with no gene match: 9.